The present entry profiles one T cell receptor (beta chain) with its context. The antigen is undetermined. This sample was taken from a study of beta chain features in type 1 diabetes. Study-wide results and limits: TCRB CDR3s from Type 1 diabetes patients were moderately but significantly shorter in all four CD4+ subsets. For patients and controls alike, PCR might favor shorter templates to the same degree.

The V gene end was trimmed by 4 bases and the J gene end by 3 bases; junction bases not matched to a gene: 4. CDR1 is SGHVS, CDR2 FNYEAQ, per germline. The CDR3 loop spans 14 amino acids. Of the isolated RNA, all was reverse transcribed, and so the sequenced material was expressed TCRB transcripts. The table came from immunoSEQ multiplex PCR; TCRdb's copy has only in-frame clones and leaves some out. Counted here are under 350,000 clones, roughly an eighth occurring once; the ten biggest clones make up less than 0.02%. A single heparinised blood sample, averaging around 0.11 L, was obtained per donor. CD45RO/CCR7/CD25/CD127/CD95/CD27 sorting isolated CD4+ naive, central memory, regulatory and stem cell-like memory cells. Purities over 95% were achieved in all sorted populations.

Material: naive CD4+ T cells from blood. The rearrangement joins TRBV7-6 to TRBJ2-7; 9 positions agree with TRBD1. This TCR came from a man aged 30-40 years with type 1 diabetes. The chain's CDR3 is CASSSDRGVYEQYF. CDR3 nucleotide sequence: TGTGCCAGCAGCTCTGACAGGGGGGTCTACGAGCAGTACTTC.